This TCR beta chain was captured by sequencing in a study of cytomegalovirus exposure and HLA in healthy donors. PCR was performed using 60 Vbeta and 13 Jbeta primers. Measured with immunoSEQ multiplex PCR; TCRdb has only the in-frame clones, and not every one. Here the sample spans tens of thousands of clones, about 70% being singletons. V lost 3 bases to trimming and J lost 4 bases, with 9 bases between them. Germline values: CDR1 SGHTA, CDR2 FQGNSA. The CDR3 is made up of 13 amino acids. The rearrangement links TRBV7-2 to TRBJ1-1; maybe TRBD1 (5 bases). Material for sequencing was PBMCs. The TCR comes from a woman aged 45-60 years in good health and CMV-seropositive. This CDR3 is CASSFGGSTEAFF. CDR3 coding DNA: TGTGCCAGCAGCTTCGGGGGGAGCACTGAAGCTTTCTTT.